These 29 T cell receptor beta chains share one sample of origin, sequenced in a study of T cell repertoires in cytomegalovirus infection. For these TCRs, the target antigens are not known. Using its own MiXCR run on the reads, TCRdb lists one record per CDR3 protein. The data hold about 830,000 distinct CDR3 sequences, with roughly 33% observed a single time. The sample here was cultured CD8+ T cells from PBMCs, taken from culture after CMV antigen stimulation. The receptors were sampled from a human donor in good health (CMV status not recorded). Some clones in this sample may be carry-over from other donors' samples.

The V gene is TRBV10-2, the J gene TRBJ1-4; D is perhaps TRBD1 (5 bases). CDR1 is WSHSY and CDR2 is SAAADI in the germline V gene. Trimming removed 6 bases at V and 1 base at J, with 12 bases between. The CDR3 is 15 residues long. This CDR3 is CASRLKRGTNEKLFF. In DNA form, the CDR3 reads TGCGCCAGCAGACTCAAGAGGGGAACTAATGAAAAACTGTTTTTT.

V is TRBV19 and J is TRBJ1-6; TRBD1 is a possible D gene (6 bases). The CDR3 has 17 residues. With 3 bases removed from V and 11 bases from J, the gap between germline ends came to 23 bases. Germline values: CDR1 LNHDA, CDR2 SQIVND (reference sequence). CDR3 coding DNA: TGTGCCAGTAGTATCGGGGGGCGTCGAGGCCCCTTTGCACCCCTCCACTTT. Translated, it gives CASSIGGRRGPFAPLHF.

This clonotype has ten or more counts. This chain joins TRBV10-3 and TRBJ1-2, with TRBD1 matching over 11 bases. Unmatched junction bases numbered 7, after V lost 3 bases and J lost 10 bases. The CDR3 length is 14 residues. Germline loops: CDR1 ENHRY, CDR2 SYGVKD. The CDR3 coding sequence is TGTGCCATCAGTGACCCGCGGGGACAGGGGGACTACACCTTC. It is translated as CAISDPRGQGDYTF.

The chain employs TRBV12-3 or TRBV12-4 and TRBJ2-4; TRBD1 might be the D (6 bases). The CDR3 consists of 13 residues. The ends were cut back, 7 bases at V and 6 bases at J, with 13 bases in the middle. The CDR3 here is CASTLQGRNIQYF. For the CDR3, the DNA is TGTGCCAGCACCCTACAGGGCCGAAACATTCAGTACTTC.

This clonotype appeared many times. J is TRBJ2-5 and V is TRBV7-6; either TRBD1 or TRBD2 may supply D (5 bases each). The CDR3 covers 14 residues. Trimming stripped 5 bases from V and 5 bases from J, with 15 bases between. Per germline, CDR1 SGHVS and CDR2 FNYEAQ. The CDR3 DNA reads TGTGCCAGCAGCCTAGGTTGGGGCGGGGAGACCCAGTACTTC. It codes for CASSLGWGGETQYF. Combining the CDR3 with reference TRBV7-6 and TRBJ2-5 gives the whole variable domain GAGVSQSPRYKVTKRGQDVALRCDPISGHVSLYWYRQALGQGPEFLTYFNYEAQQDKSGLPNDRFSAERPEGSISTLTIQRTEQRDSAMYRCASSLGWGGETQYFGPGTRLLVL.

This chain links TRBV6-2 or TRBV6-3 with TRBJ2-2; D is perhaps TRBD1 or TRBD2 (6 bases each). The CDR3 contains 15 residues. The V end was cut by 2 bases, the J end by 3 bases, with 10 bases between. Germline CDR1 and CDR2: MNHEY and SVGEGT. The CDR3 here is CASSYAGGHTGELFF. In DNA, the CDR3 is TGTGCCAGCAGTTACGCCGGGGGCCACACCGGGGAGCTGTTTTTT.

V usage is TRBV9 and J usage is TRBJ2-1; TRBD1 might be the D (5 bases). The CDR3 covers 13 residues. Deletions cut 5 bases from V and 8 bases from J, with 14 bases between. Germline lookup yields CDR1 SGDLS and CDR2 YYNGEE. The CDR3 DNA reads as TGTGCCAGCAGTCCAACCCAGGGCCATGAGCAGTTCTTC. Its translation: CASSPTQGHEQFF.

This chain uses TRBV20-1 with TRBJ2-1; D possibly uses TRBD1 or TRBD2 (5 bases each). Trimming cost V 0 bases and J 0 bases, with 12 bases left between them. Germline V gene data show CDR1 as DFQATT and CDR2 as SNEGSKA (reference sequence). This CDR3 spans 16 amino acids. CDR3 region: CSARDREGRSYNEQFF. For the CDR3, the DNA is TGCAGTGCTAGAGATAGAGAGGGGCGCTCCTACAATGAGCAGTTCTTC.

Of note for this clonotype: Being one base from a much bigger clone, this may be a read error. J is TRBJ2-7 and V is TRBV12-3 or TRBV12-4; D possibly corresponds to TRBD2 (6 bases). The CDR3 length is 14 residues. Trimming stripped 10 bases from V and 3 bases from J, with 19 bases between. CDR3 residues: CANTLWGVDYEQYF. The CDR3 nucleotides are TGTGCCAACACCCTCTGGGGGGTTGACTACGAGCAGTACTTC.

The J gene is TRBJ2-3, the V gene TRBV4-1, with TRBD2 identical over 8 bases. Germline values: CDR1 MGHRA, CDR2 YSYEKL. This CDR3 spans 16 amino acids. J gave up 6 bases and V 1 base, and 9 bases lay outside the gene matches. The CDR3 loop reads CASSQVALADLDTQYF. The CDR3 nucleotides are TGCGCCAGCAGCCAAGTAGCACTAGCGGATTTGGATACGCAGTATTTT.

This chain connects TRBV2 to TRBJ2-7; D uncertain. Trimming shortened V by 7 bases and J by 5 bases, and 0 bases separated the two germline ends. CDR3 length: 8 amino acids. Germline V gives CDR1 SNHLY, CDR2 FYNNEI. DNA of the CDR3: TGTGCCAGCAACGAGCAGTACGTC. Translation gives CASNEQYV.

The chain combines TRBV12-5 with TRBJ1-5; TRBD1 might be the D (5 bases). The CDR3 spans 14 residues. Deletions cut 7 bases from V and 4 bases from J, with 14 bases between. Germline V lookup: CDR1 LGHNT, CDR2 FRNRAP. For the CDR3, the DNA is TGTGCTAGTGTCGCGCCGGGGGGGAATCAGCCCCAGCATTTT. Its translation: CASVAPGGNQPQHF.

This clonotype was detected only a few times. The gene calls are TRBV6-6 and TRBJ2-7; TRBD1 or TRBD2 may be the D gene (5 bases each). The germline CDR1 and CDR2 sequences are MNHNY and SVGAGI (reference sequence). The ends were cut back, 6 bases at V and 0 bases at J, with 18 bases in the middle. The CDR3 contains 16 residues. CDR3 amino acids: CASRSGPSGSSYEQYF. The CDR3 DNA reads as TGTGCCAGCAGGTCAGGGCCAAGTGGGAGCTCCTACGAGCAGTACTTC.

Concerning this clonotype: With a much larger clone just one base away, this may be a read error. The chain carries TRBV7-2 and TRBJ2-5, with TRBD2 identical over 8 bases. Germline V gene sequence: CDR1 SGHTA, CDR2 FQGNSA. The length of the CDR3 is 17 residues. The CDR3 DNA sequence: TGTGCCAGCAACTTAGGGGGGACGGGGGGGCCCCGAGAGACCCAGTACTTC. This encodes CASNLGGTGGPRETQYF.

The J gene is TRBJ2-3, the V gene TRBV6-8; 12 positions match TRBD2. This CDR3 is 17 amino acids long. The junction had 11 bases not matched to a gene; V was cut back by 8 bases and J by 2 bases. Germline lookup yields CDR1 MNHGY and CDR2 SAAAGT. The CDR3 reads CASAPAPSGGVTDTQYF. CDR3 coding DNA: TGTGCCAGCGCCCCAGCCCCTAGCGGGGGGGTCACAGATACGCAGTATTTT.

The rearrangement uses TRBV3-1 and TRBJ2-2; the D is unclear. The CDR3 sequence is 15 residues long. In germline, CDR1 is LGHDT, CDR2 YNNKEL (reference sequence). The V end lost 2 bases, the J end lost 7 bases, and 14 bases lay between the germline ends. CDR3 nucleotide sequence: TGTGCCAGCAGCCAATATCCTGGAGCTAACGGGGAGCTGTTTTTT. Protein sequence: CASSQYPGANGELFF.

Comments on this clonotype: Mismatch with germline at one junction end may stem from a read error. CDR3 nucleotide sequence: TGTGCCAGCAGCTCCCGGGAAGGGGGCTACTATGGCCACACCTTC. The encoded protein is CASSSREGGYYGHTF. The rearrangement uses TRBV9 and TRBJ1-2; TRBD1 matches at 7 bases. The V gene's germline CDR1 is SGDLS and CDR2 YYNGEE. CDR3 size: 15 residues.

J is TRBJ2-7 and V is TRBV7-8; D is unresolved. Germline CDR1 SGHVS, CDR2 FQNEAQ. Trimming shortened V by 3 bases and J by 0 bases, and 12 bases separated the two germline ends. CDR3 size: 15 residues. The CDR3 protein is CASSFRIGHSYEQYV. DNA for the CDR3: TGTGCCAGCAGCTTCCGTATAGGGCACTCCTACGAGCAGTACGTC.

Ten or more counts support this clonotype. This chain uses TRBV7-6 with TRBJ2-1; D not resolved. The V and J ends lost 5 bases and 7 bases respectively, with 9 bases between them. Germline loops: CDR1 SGHVS, CDR2 FNYEAQ. The length of the CDR3 is 12 residues. CDR3 loop: CASSVTNNEQFF. The CDR3 DNA reads TGTGCCAGCAGCGTAACAAATAATGAGCAGTTCTTC. Full variable domain (rest looked up from reference TRBV7-6 and TRBJ2-1): GAGVSQSPRYKVTKRGQDVALRCDPISGHVSLYWYRQALGQGPEFLTYFNYEAQQDKSGLPNDRFSAERPEGSISTLTIQRTEQRDSAMYRCASSVTNNEQFFGPGTRLTVL.

This rearrangement joins TRBV7-9 to TRBJ1-1; a possible D gene is TRBD1 (5 bases). There are 18 residues in the CDR3. V was cut by 2 bases and J by 0 bases, with 19 bases left in between. The germline CDR1 and CDR2 sequences are SEHNR and FQNEAQ (reference sequence). CDR3 sequence (DNA): TGTGCCAGCAGCTTACTGGCAGGGTTATGGGGGATGAACACTGAAGCTTTCTTT. This translates into CASSLLAGLWGMNTEAFF. The variable domain in full, completed from reference TRBV7-9 and TRBJ1-1, reads DTGVSQNPRHKITKRGQNVTFRCDPISEHNRLYWYRQTLGQGPEFLTYFQNEAQLEKSRLLSDRFSAERPKGSFSTLEIQRTEQGDSAMYLCASSLLAGLWGMNTEAFFGQGTRLTVV.

V and J are TRBV27 and TRBJ1-1; D perhaps matches TRBD1 (5 bases). This CDR3 is built from 15 residues. The ends were cut back, 4 bases at V and 0 bases at J, with 12 bases in the middle. Germline CDR1 reads MNHEY; CDR2 reads SMNVEV (reference sequence). CDR3 protein: CASSWAGGMNTEAFF. Here the CDR3 DNA reads TGTGCCAGCAGTTGGGCGGGGGGGATGAACACTGAAGCTTTCTTT.

Remarks on this clonotype: One junction end does not reproduce the germline sequence, and a read error may be involved. V usage is TRBV4-2 and J usage is TRBJ1-2, with D unclear. This CDR3 region has 15 residues. CDR1 and CDR2 from the germline V gene are LGHNA and YNFKEQ. The CDR3 region is CVSSQVDISNYGYTF. CDR3 in DNA: TGTGTCAGCAGCCAAGTGGATATTAGCAACTATGGCTACACCTTC.

The rearrangement joins TRBV4-1 to TRBJ1-4, with unresolved D. Trimming pared 0 bases from V and 1 base from J, leaving 6 bases between. The CDR3 extends over 15 amino acids. Germline-derived CDR1 and CDR2 are MGHRA and YSYEKL. CDR3 amino acids: CASSQDGITNEKLFF. The CDR3 nucleotides read TGCGCCAGCAGCCAAGATGGGATAACTAATGAAAAACTGTTTTTT.

This clonotype was recorded a few times. The rearrangement links TRBV20-1 to TRBJ2-7; no reliable D call. This CDR3 contains 11 residues. Trimming pared 5 bases from V and 5 bases from J, leaving 10 bases between. Germline-derived CDR1 and CDR2 are DFQATT and SNEGSKA (reference sequence). The CDR3 reads CSAEGRDEQYV. DNA for the CDR3: TGCAGTGCTGAAGGTCGAGACGAGCAGTACGTC.

This clonotype was detected a few times. This sequence joins TRBV6-2 or TRBV6-3 and TRBJ2-1, with 8 bases that match TRBD1. The CDR3 consists of 16 residues. J was trimmed by 8 bases and V by 2 bases; bases with no gene match: 11. Germline CDR1 MNHEY, CDR2 SVGEGT. The CDR3 loop reads CASSYEEASGGHEQFF. Here the CDR3 DNA reads TGTGCCAGCAGTTACGAGGAAGCGTCAGGGGGCCATGAGCAGTTCTTC.

The chain combines TRBV27 with TRBJ2-3, with D possibly matching TRBD2 (6 bases). The V gene lost 2 bases and the J gene lost 2 bases, with 11 bases spanning the gap. CDR1 is MNHEY, CDR2 SMNVEV, per germline (reference sequence). The CDR3 runs to 15 residues. In DNA form, the CDR3 reads TGTGCCAGCAGTTTAACGGGGGACCTCACAGATACGCAGTATTTT. This codes for CASSLTGDLTDTQYF.

For this clonotype: One end of the junction does not line up with germline, which may come from a read error. This sequence joins TRBV5-3 and TRBJ2-5; D gene ambiguous. TRBV5-3 is placed among ORFs of uncertain function. The CDR3 runs to 15 residues. CDR3 region: CASSLGPNSQETQYF. In DNA form, the CDR3 reads TGTGCCAGCAGCTTGGGTCCGAACAGCCAAGAGACCCAGTACTTC.

This clonotype was observed many times. V usage is TRBV5-1 and J usage is TRBJ2-3; tentatively, D is TRBD1 (6 bases). Germline V lookup: CDR1 SGHRS, CDR2 YFSETQ. Trimming stripped 4 bases from V and 2 bases from J, with 11 bases between. CDR3 length: 14 amino acids. The CDR3 sequence is CASSPGQHTDTQYF. The CDR3 DNA sequence: TGCGCCAGCAGCCCCGGACAGCACACAGATACGCAGTATTTT.

This clonotype was counted ten times or more. This sequence joins TRBV7-2 and TRBJ2-5, with 7 bases aligning to TRBD1. The CDR3 consists of 16 residues. V gave up 5 bases and J gave up 0 bases; unmatched junction bases: 9. The germline V gene encodes CDR1 SGHTA and CDR2 FQGNSA. DNA of the CDR3: TGTGCCAGCAGCCTACCGGGACAGCCCTACCAAGAGACCCAGTACTTC. Its translation: CASSLPGQPYQETQYF.